This T cell receptor beta chain was found in a study of blood T cell repertoires in COVID-19. Authors' methods: Scientists estimated how many nucleated cells there were by amplifying reference gene primers. Sequencing was performed with immunoSEQ multiplex PCR; in TCRdb, only in-frame clones are kept and a portion is missing. V and J calls and clone size are copied from that table; D and trimming were computed from the DNA. The sample holds around 19,000 clones, about 89% seen once. V was pared by 5 bases and J by 3 bases, with 23 bases between. The CDR3 length is 17 residues. Looked up from germline, CDR1 is PRHDT and CDR2 is FYEKMQ (reference sequence).

V and J are TRBV13 and TRBJ2-7; D perhaps matches TRBD1 (5 bases). The receptor was derived from a human donor in a cohort sampled during active COVID-19. The source material was peripheral blood. The CDR3 sequence: CASSRWNQGETSYEQYF. The CDR3 DNA reads as TGTGCCAGCAGCAGATGGAATCAGGGTGAGACAAGCTACGAGCAGTACTTC.